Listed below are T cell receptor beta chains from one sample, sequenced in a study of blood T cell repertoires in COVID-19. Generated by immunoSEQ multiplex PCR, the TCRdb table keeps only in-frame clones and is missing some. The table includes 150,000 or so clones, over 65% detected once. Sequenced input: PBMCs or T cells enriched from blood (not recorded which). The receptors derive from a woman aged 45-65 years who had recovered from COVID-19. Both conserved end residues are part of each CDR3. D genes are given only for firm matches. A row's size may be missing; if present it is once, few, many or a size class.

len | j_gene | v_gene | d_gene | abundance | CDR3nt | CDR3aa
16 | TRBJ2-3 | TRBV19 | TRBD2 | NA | TGTGCCAGTAGTTCCCGGGTAGCGGGAGCCACAGATACGCAGTATTTT | CASSSRVAGATDTQYF
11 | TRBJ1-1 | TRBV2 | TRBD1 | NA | TGTGCCAGCAGTGACGAACAGGGGACTTTCTTT | CASSDEQGTFF
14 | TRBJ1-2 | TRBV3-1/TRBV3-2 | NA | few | TGTGCCAGCAGCCAAGGTACAAGTAACTATGGCTACACCTTC | CASSQGTSNYGYTF
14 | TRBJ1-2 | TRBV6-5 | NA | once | TGTGCCAGCAGACTATCGGGGGGGGATGGTGGCTACACCTTC | CASRLSGGDGGYTF
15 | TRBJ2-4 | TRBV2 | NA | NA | TGTGCCAGCAGTGAAAACAGCCCCATCAAAAACATTCAGTACTTC | CASSENSPIKNIQYF
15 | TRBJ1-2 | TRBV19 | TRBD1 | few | TGTGCCAGTAGTAAGAACAGGGGGCCCTCGAGTGGCTACACCTTC | CASSKNRGPSSGYTF
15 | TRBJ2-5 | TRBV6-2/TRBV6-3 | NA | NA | TGTGCCAGCAGCCTAGCGTCGTCGAGGGCAGAGACCCAGTACTTC | CASSLASSRAETQYF
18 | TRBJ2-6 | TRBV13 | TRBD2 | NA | TGTGCCAGCAGCATACAGCTAAGCGGGAGGCCTGGGGCCAACGTCCTGACTTTC | CASSIQLSGRPGANVLTF
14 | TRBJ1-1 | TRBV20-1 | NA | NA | TGCAGTGCTAGTAGGGGGGGCTTCGCCACTGAAGCTTTCTTT | CSASRGGFATEAFF
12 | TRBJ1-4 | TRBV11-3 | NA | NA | TGTGCCAGCAGCCTAGGGGAGGAAAAACTGTTTTTT | CASSLGEEKLFF
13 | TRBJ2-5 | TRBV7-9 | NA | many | TGTGCCAGCAGTCCCGGGGTCCAAGAGACCCAGTACTTC | CASSPGVQETQYF
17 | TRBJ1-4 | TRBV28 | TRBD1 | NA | TGTGCCAGCAGTTTGAGACAGGGACGGGGGACTAATGAAAAACTGTTTTTT | CASSLRQGRGTNEKLFF
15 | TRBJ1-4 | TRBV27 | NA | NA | TGTGCCCTCAGCGCCATCGGACTCTTTAATGAAAAACTGTTTTTT | CALSAIGLFNEKLFF
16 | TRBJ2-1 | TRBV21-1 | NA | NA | NA | CASSKVGQGARNEQFF
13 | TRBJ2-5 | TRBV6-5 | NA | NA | TGTGCCAGCAGGCACTACGCCGACGAGACCCAGTACTTC | CASRHYADETQYF
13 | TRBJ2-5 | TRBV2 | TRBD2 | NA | TGTGCCAGCGAGTCGGGAGGGGCCGAGACCCAGTACTTC | CASESGGAETQYF
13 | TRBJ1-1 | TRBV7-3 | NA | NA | TGTGCCAGCAGAGAGGTGTCGAACACTGAAGCTTTCTTT | CASREVSNTEAFF
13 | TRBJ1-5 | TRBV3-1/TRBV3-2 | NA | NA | TGTGCCAGCTCCTTAACAGGGAATCAGCCCCAGCATTTT | CASSLTGNQPQHF
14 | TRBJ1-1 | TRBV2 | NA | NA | TGTGCCAGCAGTGAATGGCAGATGAACACTGAAGCTTTCTTT | CASSEWQMNTEAFF
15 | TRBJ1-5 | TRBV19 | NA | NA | TGTGCCAGTAGCCCAGCGTCCCCGGGGAATCAGCCCCAGCATTTT | CASSPASPGNQPQHF
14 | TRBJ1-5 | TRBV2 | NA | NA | TGTGCCAGCAGTGAGTTGATGGAGAATCAGCCCCAGCATTTT | CASSELMENQPQHF
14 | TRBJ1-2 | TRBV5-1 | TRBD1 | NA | TGCGCCAGCAGCTTGGGAGACAGGGGGTATGGCTACACCTTC | CASSLGDRGYGYTF
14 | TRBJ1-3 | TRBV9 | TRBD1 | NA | TGTGCCAGCAGCGTAGTCGGACAGGGTGACACCATATATTTT | CASSVVGQGDTIYF
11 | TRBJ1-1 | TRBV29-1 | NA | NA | TGCAGCCTTGGACAGTTCACTGAAGCTTTCTTT | CSLGQFTEAFF
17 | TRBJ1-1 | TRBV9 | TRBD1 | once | TGTGCCAGCAGCGTAGGAGCCCTACAGGGGCCGAACACTGAAGCTTTCTTT | CASSVGALQGPNTEAFF
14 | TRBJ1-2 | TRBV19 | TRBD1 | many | TGTGCCAGTAGTATAGGACAGGGGGCTGGTGGCTACACCTTC | CASSIGQGAGGYTF
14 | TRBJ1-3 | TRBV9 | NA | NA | TGTGCCAGCAGCCGTCAGGGTACTGGAAACACCATATATTTT | CASSRQGTGNTIYF
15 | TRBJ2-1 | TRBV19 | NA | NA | TGTGCCAGTTCGCAGGTCCACAGCTCCTACAATGAGCAGTTCTTC | CASSQVHSSYNEQFF
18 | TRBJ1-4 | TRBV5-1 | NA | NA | TGCGCCAGAGCCTCAGGGTTTCGGGTATCTGCAACTAATGAAAAACTGTTTTTT | CARASGFRVSATNEKLFF
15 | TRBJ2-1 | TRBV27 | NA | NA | TGTGCCAGCAGTCCTTCTCCCGGGACATTCAATGAGCAGTTCTTC | CASSPSPGTFNEQFF
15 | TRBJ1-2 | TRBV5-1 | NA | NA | TGCGCCAGCAGCTTGGAACCGACAGCTAACTATGGCTACACCTTC | CASSLEPTANYGYTF
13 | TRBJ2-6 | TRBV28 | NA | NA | TGTGCCAGCGAGATCTCTGGGGCCAACGTCCTGACTTTC | CASEISGANVLTF
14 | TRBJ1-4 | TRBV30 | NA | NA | TGTGCCTGGAATATCGGGGCAACTAATGAAAAACTGTTTTTT | CAWNIGATNEKLFF
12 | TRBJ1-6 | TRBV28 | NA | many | TGTGCCAGCAGATCGACAGCTTCACCCCTCCACTTT | CASRSTASPLHF
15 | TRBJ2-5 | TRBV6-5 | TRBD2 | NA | TGTGCCAGCAGTCTGGTTGGGGGGGGAGGAGAGACCCAGTACTTC | CASSLVGGGGETQYF
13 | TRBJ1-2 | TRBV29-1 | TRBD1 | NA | TGCAGCGTAGAAAGGACAGGGGATCATGGCTACACCTTC | CSVERTGDHGYTF
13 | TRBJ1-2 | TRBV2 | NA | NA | TGTGCCAGCAGAGCTGACAGAAACTATGGCTACACCTTC | CASRADRNYGYTF
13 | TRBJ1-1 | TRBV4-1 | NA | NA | TGCGCCAGCAGCCAAGTACAGGGCACTGAAGCTTTCTTT | CASSQVQGTEAFF
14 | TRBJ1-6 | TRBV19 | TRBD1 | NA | TGTGCCAGTAGTTACAGGGGGCGAAATTCACCCCTCCACTTT | CASSYRGRNSPLHF
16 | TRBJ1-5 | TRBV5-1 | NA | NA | TGCGCCAGCAGCTTGGGGGCGGGAACGGGCAATCAGCCCCAGCATTTT | CASSLGAGTGNQPQHF
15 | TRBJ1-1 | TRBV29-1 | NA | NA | TGCAGCGTTTTGGGTCCGAAGGGGCTGAACACTGAAGCTTTCTTT | CSVLGPKGLNTEAFF
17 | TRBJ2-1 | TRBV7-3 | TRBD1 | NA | TGTGCCAGCAGCTTACGGACAGGGTCCAGCTCCTACAATGAGCAGTTCTTC | CASSLRTGSSSYNEQFF
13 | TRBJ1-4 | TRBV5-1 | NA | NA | TGCGCCAGCAGCTTGGCCACGGGGGGAGAACTGTTTTTT | CASSLATGGELFF
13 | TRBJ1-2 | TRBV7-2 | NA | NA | TGTGCCAGCAGCTTAGGGCGGACATATGGCTACACCTTC | CASSLGRTYGYTF
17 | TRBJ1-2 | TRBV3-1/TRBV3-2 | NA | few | TGTGCCAGCAGCCAAGCAGGGTTGGTTCGGGGGAGGTATGGCTACACCTTC | CASSQAGLVRGRYGYTF
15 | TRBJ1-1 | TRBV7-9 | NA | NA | TGTGCCAGCAGCTTACCCGACAGGAGCAGCACTGAAGCTTTCTTT | CASSLPDRSSTEAFF
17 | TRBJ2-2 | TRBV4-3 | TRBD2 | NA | TGCGCCAGCAGCCAGCAACTAGCGGGGGTAAACACCGGGGAGCTGTTTTTT | CASSQQLAGVNTGELFF
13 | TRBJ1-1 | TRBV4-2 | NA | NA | TGTGCCAGCAGCCACTTTAAAGGGACAGAAGCTTTCTTT | CASSHFKGTEAFF
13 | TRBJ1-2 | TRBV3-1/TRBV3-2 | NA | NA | TGTGCCAGCAAACAATCCGCGGAAGGTGGCTACACCTTC | CASKQSAEGGYTF
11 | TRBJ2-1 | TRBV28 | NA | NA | TGTGCCAGCAGTGGAGGGAGTGAGCAGTTCTTC | CASSGGSEQFF
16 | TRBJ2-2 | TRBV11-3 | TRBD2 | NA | TGTGCCAGCAGCCTGGGACTAGCGGCGAACACCGGGGAGCTGTTTTTT | CASSLGLAANTGELFF
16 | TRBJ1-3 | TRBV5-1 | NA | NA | TGCGCCAGCAGCCCCGGTGGGCAGATCGGTGGAAACACCATATATTTT | CASSPGGQIGGNTIYF
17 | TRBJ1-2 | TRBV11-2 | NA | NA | TGTGCCAGCAGCTTGAGGGGCTGGGACATACTAAACTATGGCTACACCTTC | CASSLRGWDILNYGYTF
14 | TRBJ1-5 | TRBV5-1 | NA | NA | TGCGCCAGCAGCTTGAGTGGGCAAAATCAGCCCCAGCATTTT | CASSLSGQNQPQHF
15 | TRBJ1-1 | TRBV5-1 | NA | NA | TGCGCCAGCAGCCCCCGAGGGGGTGGGGTTACTGAAGCTTTCTTT | CASSPRGGGVTEAFF
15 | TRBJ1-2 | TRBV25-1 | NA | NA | TGTGCCAGCAGTGAAGGTACAGGGCTAGGCTATGGCTACACCTTC | CASSEGTGLGYGYTF
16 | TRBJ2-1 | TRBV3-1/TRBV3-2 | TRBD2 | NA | TGTGCCAGCAGCTTAGGGACTAGCGGGGGCTACAATGAGCAGTTCTTC | CASSLGTSGGYNEQFF
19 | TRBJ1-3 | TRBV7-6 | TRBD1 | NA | TGTGCCAGCAGCTTAACCGGGACAGGGGGACGTAGTTCTGGAAACACCATATATTTT | CASSLTGTGGRSSGNTIYF